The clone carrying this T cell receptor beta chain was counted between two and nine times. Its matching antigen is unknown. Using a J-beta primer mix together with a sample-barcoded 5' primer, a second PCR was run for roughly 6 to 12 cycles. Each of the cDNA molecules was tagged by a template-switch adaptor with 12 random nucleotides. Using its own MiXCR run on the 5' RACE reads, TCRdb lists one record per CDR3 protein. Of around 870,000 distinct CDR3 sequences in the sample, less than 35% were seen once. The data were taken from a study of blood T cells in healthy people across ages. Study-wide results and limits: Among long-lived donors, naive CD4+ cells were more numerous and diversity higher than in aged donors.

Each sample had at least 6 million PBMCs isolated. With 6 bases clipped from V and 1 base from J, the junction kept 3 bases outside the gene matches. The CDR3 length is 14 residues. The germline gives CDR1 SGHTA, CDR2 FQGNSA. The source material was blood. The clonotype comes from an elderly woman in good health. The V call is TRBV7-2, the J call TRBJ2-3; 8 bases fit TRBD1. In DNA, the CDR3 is TGTGCCAGCAGGGAACAGGGGGGCACAGATACGCAGTATTTT. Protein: CASREQGGTDTQYF.